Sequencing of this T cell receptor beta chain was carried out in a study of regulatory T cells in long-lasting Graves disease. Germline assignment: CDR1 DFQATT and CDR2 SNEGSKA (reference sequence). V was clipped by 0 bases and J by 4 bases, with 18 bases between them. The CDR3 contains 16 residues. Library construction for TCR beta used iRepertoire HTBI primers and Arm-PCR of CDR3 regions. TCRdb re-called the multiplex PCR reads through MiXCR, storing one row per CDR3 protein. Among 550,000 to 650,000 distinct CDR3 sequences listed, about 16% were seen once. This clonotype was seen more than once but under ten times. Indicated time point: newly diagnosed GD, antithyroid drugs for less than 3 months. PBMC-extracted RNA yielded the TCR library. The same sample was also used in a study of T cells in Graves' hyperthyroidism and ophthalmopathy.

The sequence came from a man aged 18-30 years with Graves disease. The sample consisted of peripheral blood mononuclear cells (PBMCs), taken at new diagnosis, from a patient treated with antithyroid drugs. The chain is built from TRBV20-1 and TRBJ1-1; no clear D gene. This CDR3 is CSARDNLASWGTEAFF. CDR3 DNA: TGCAGTGCTAGAGATAATTTGGCCTCTTGGGGCACTGAAGCTTTCTTT.